This T cell receptor beta chain was sequenced during a study of identical twins. Study outcomes and limitations: Insertions were fewer in abundant cord blood beta clonotypes, whereas memory repertoires showed none of this pattern.

Each CDR3 protein is one row after TCRdb ran MiXCR on the 5' RACE reads. The sample includes more than 650,000 distinct CDR3 sequences, 5.5% to 6.5% seen only once; the top ten take 1.5% to 2%. The CDR3 length is 14 residues. CDR1 is SGHRS and CDR2 is YFSETQ in the germline V gene. V gave up 2 bases and J gave up 1 base, with 9 bases separating them. This clonotype was observed a few times. Its matching antigen is unknown. The specimen was naive T cells sorted from blood. The sequence was obtained from a man aged 18 to 29 in good health. V usage is TRBV5-1 and J usage is TRBJ1-1; D remains ambiguous. CDR3 sequence: CASSLWGGNTEAFF. The CDR3 bases are TGCGCCAGCAGCTTATGGGGAGGGAACACTGAAGCTTTCTTT.